This TCR beta chain was found in a study of blood T cell repertoires in COVID-19. About the research overall: There were acute and convalescent COVID-19 samples, and they came from the United States, Italy and Spain. PBMCs, B-cell-depleted T cells, or T cells provided the cDNA or gDNA that made up the material.

In the authors' workflow: Quantification of nucleated cells was approximated via reference gene primer amplification. Some clones are missing from TCRdb's copy, which holds only in-frame ones; the method was immunoSEQ multiplex PCR. V, J and clone size derive from that table, while D and trimming were established from the DNA sequence. Counted here are 90,000 to 120,000 clones, around 89% occurring once; the ten biggest clones make up 4.5% to 6%. This CDR3 has 14 amino acids. Trimming shortened V by 2 bases and J by 10 bases, and 15 bases separated the two germline ends. The germline V gene encodes CDR1 MNHEY and CDR2 SVGEGT.

The TCR was taken from a man aged 40-49 years with active or convalescent COVID-19. The source material was peripheral blood. This rearrangement joins TRBV6-2 or TRBV6-3 to TRBJ1-5; D gene ambiguous. CDR3 sequence (DNA): TGTGCCAGCAGTTACCCGGGGTTGAATCGACCCCAGCATTTT. Protein product: CASSYPGLNRPQHF.